Below are 16 T cell receptor beta chains sequenced from a single sample in a study of shared clonotypes between healthy human individuals. Clones were read by immunoSEQ multiplex PCR, and TCRdb kept only the in-frame ones, dropping some. The data show a few million clones, more than 80% seen once. Sequencing was done on a sample of naive CD4+ T cells sorted from blood. The sample's subset: CD45RA+ positively selected. Receptors were obtained from a man aged 18 to 30 in good health.

The CDR3 DNA reads as TGTGCTAGTGGTTCGGGTGACAGGGTGAACGAGCAGTACTTC. This sequence encodes CASGSGDRVNEQYF. This chain links TRBV12-5 with TRBJ2-7; TRBD1 agrees at 7 bases. Germline V gene sequence: CDR1 LGHNT, CDR2 FRNRAP. V lost 4 bases and J lost 5; bases outside the gene matches: 8. The CDR3 length is 14 residues. Filled out from reference TRBV12-5 and TRBJ2-7, the complete variable domain reads DARVTQTPRHKVTEMGQEVTMRCQPILGHNTVFWYRQTMMQGLELLAYFRNRAPLDDSGMPKDRFSAEMPDATLATLKIQPSEPRDSAVYFCASGSGDRVNEQYFGPGTRLTVT.

DNA for the CDR3: TGTGCCAGCAGCGCCAGAGCCAAGGGAGAGGGGGATACGCAGTATTTT. Translating it yields CASSARAKGEGDTQYF. The rearrangement links TRBV7-2 to TRBJ2-3, with D perhaps TRBD1 or TRBD2 (5 bases each). This CDR3 has 16 amino acids. Germline CDR1 is SGHTA and CDR2 is FQGNSA. V lost 5 bases and J 6 bases, leaving 21 bases between the germline ends.

The V and J genes are TRBV19 and TRBJ2-4; 9 bases are a match to TRBD2. V gave up 6 bases and J gave up 2 bases; unmatched junction bases: 11. There are 17 residues in the CDR3. Germline CDR1 is LNHDA and CDR2 is SQIVND (reference sequence). CDR3 in amino acids: CASSPGASGNSKNIQYF. For the CDR3, the DNA is TGTGCCAGTAGCCCAGGGGCTAGCGGGAACTCCAAAAACATTCAGTACTTC.

The V call is TRBV10-3, the J call TRBJ2-3; the match to TRBD2 covers 9 bases. V was clipped by 5 bases and J by 0 bases; unmatched bases: 6. CDR1 is ENHRY and CDR2 is SYGVKD in the germline V gene. The CDR3 runs 16 residues. The CDR3, as DNA: TGTGCCATCAGTAAGGCGGGAGGGACTAGCACAGATACGCAGTATTTT. Translating gives CAISKAGGTSTDTQYF.

The gene calls are TRBV19 and TRBJ2-3, with D possibly TRBD1 on 5 matching bases. The CDR3 has 15 residues. Looked up from germline, CDR1 is LNHDA and CDR2 is SQIVND (reference sequence). The ends were cut back, 7 bases at V and 2 bases at J, with 16 bases in the middle. The CDR3: CASTRTTAFTDTQYF. CDR3 sequence (DNA): TGTGCCAGTACCCGGACGACAGCCTTCACAGATACGCAGTATTTT.

This chain joins TRBV4-3 and TRBJ2-7; D is undetermined. Per germline, CDR1 LGHNA and CDR2 YSLEER. The V gene lost 0 bases and the J gene lost 0 bases, with 6 bases spanning the gap. The CDR3 has 14 amino acids. This CDR3 is CASSQETLSYEQYF. The DNA for the CDR3 is TGCGCCAGCAGCCAAGAAACTCTCTCCTACGAGCAGTACTTC.

The chain has TRBV2 and TRBJ2-7, with TRBD2 as a possible D gene (6 bases). CDR3 length: 14 amino acids. Germline-derived CDR1 and CDR2 are SNHLY and FYNNEI. V lost 2 bases to trimming and J lost 2 bases, with 10 bases between them. CDR3 nucleotides: TGTGCCAGCAGTGAAAGGTGGACTACCTACGAGCAGTACTTC. This gives the protein CASSERWTTYEQYF.

The sample holds a few counts of this clone. Other DNA sequences from this sample encode an identical CDR3 as well. The V and J genes are TRBV30 and TRBJ2-2; D unclear. In germline, CDR1 is GTSNPN, CDR2 SVGIG (reference sequence). Trimming pared 3 bases from V and 5 bases from J, leaving 4 bases between. CDR3 size: 11 residues. The CDR3 sequence: CAWRGTGELFF. In DNA form, the CDR3 reads TGTGCCTGGAGAGGGACCGGGGAGCTGTTTTTT.

The chain recombines TRBV28 with TRBJ2-7, with unresolved D. Germline values: CDR1 MDHEN, CDR2 SYDVKM. This CDR3 region has 14 residues. V gave up 2 bases and J gave up 0 bases, with 8 bases separating them. Here the CDR3 reads CASSLDGPSYEQYF. The CDR3 nucleotides read TGTGCCAGCAGTTTAGATGGGCCCTCCTACGAGCAGTACTTC.

The chain recombines TRBV11-2 with TRBJ1-6; no definite D call. Trimming stripped 5 bases from V and 5 bases from J, with 13 bases between. The CDR3 is made up of 15 amino acids. Germline values: CDR1 SGHAT, CDR2 FQNNGV. The CDR3 loop reads CASSPGELNNSPLHF. CDR3 sequence (DNA): TGTGCCAGCAGCCCGGGCGAGCTCAATAATTCACCCCTCCACTTT.

The rearrangement links TRBV27 to TRBJ2-6, with 11 bases that match TRBD1. In germline, CDR1 is MNHEY, CDR2 SMNVEV (reference sequence). V trimming: 7 bases; J trimming: 0 bases; junction bases outside the gene matches: 11. The CDR3 spans 19 residues. The CDR3 spells CASTTRTGGPYSGANVLTF. Here the CDR3 DNA reads TGTGCCAGCACTACCAGGACAGGGGGCCCGTACTCTGGGGCCAACGTCCTGACTTTC.

On this clone: The same CDR3 is also encoded by other DNA sequences in this sample. The V gene is TRBV7-9, the J gene TRBJ2-5; a possible D gene is TRBD2 (6 bases). V was clipped by 0 bases and J by 5 bases, with 10 bases between them. Germline CDR1 reads SEHNR; CDR2 reads FQNEAQ (reference sequence). This CDR3 is 14 amino acids long. The CDR3 sequence: CASSLAGGGETQYF. CDR3 DNA: TGTGCCAGCAGCTTAGCAGGCGGAGGGGAGACCCAGTACTTC.

This chain joins TRBV7-9 and TRBJ2-6; possibly TRBD2 for D (6 bases). The CDR3 has 19 amino acids. V was cut by 7 bases and J by 0 bases, with 22 bases left in between. Per the germline V gene, CDR1 is SEHNR and CDR2 is FQNEAQ (reference sequence). As DNA, the CDR3 is TGTGCCAGCATCCGTCCGGGAGAGGCGCTTGCCTCTGGGGCCAACGTCCTGACTTTC. Amino acids: CASIRPGEALASGANVLTF.

The chain recombines TRBV28 with TRBJ1-1; D unclear. Trimming left V 9 bases short and J 1 base short, with 6 bases between. The CDR3 totals 11 residues. The germline V gene encodes CDR1 MDHEN and CDR2 SYDVKM. The CDR3 here is CASEGNTEAFF. The CDR3 DNA reads TGTGCCAGTGAGGGGAACACTGAAGCTTTCTTT.

The CDR3: CASILTGVGETQYF. CDR3 bases: TGTGCCAGCATTTTGACAGGGGTAGGAGAGACCCAGTACTTC. The chain links TRBV2 to TRBJ2-5, with 8 bases matching TRBD1. The CDR3 totals 14 residues. The V gene's germline CDR1 is SNHLY and CDR2 FYNNEI. With V trimmed by 7 bases and J by 4 bases, 8 bases remained unmatched.

V gene TRBV9 combines with J gene TRBJ2-3; D call uncertain. Germline CDR1 is SGDLS and CDR2 is YYNGEE. The CDR3 loop spans 14 amino acids. V lost 1 base, J lost 5 bases, and 11 bases lay in between. In DNA, the CDR3 is TGTGCCAGCAGCGTAACTGAGGTTGTAGATACGCAGTATTTT. This translates into CASSVTEVVDTQYF.